These 5 T cell receptor beta chains share one sample of origin, sequenced in a study of CD8 T cells in Susac syndrome. Reverse transcription of about 0.5 to 1 ug RNA was carried out with random hexamers. MiXCR, applied by TCRdb to the immunoSEQ multiplex PCR reads, yields one record per CDR3 protein. The sample records 150,000 to 200,000 distinct CDR3 sequences, 90% to 95% being singletons. The sequencing input was CD4+ T cells from PBMCs. All receptors come from a human donor with Susac syndrome.

This chain uses TRBV5-1 with TRBJ2-2; D not resolved. Trimming shortened V by 0 bases and J by 0 bases, and 9 bases separated the two germline ends. The CDR3 runs to 16 residues. The germline CDR1 and CDR2 sequences are SGHRS and YFSETQ. This CDR3 is CASSLVGGTNTGELFF. The CDR3 nucleotides are TGCGCCAGCAGCTTGGTTGGTGGGACGAACACCGGGGAGCTGTTTTTT.

The chain combines TRBV4-1 with TRBJ1-2; 7 nucleotides agree with TRBD1. Germline trimming cut 0 bases from V and 7 bases from J; bases unmatched to any gene: 11. The CDR3 loop spans 16 amino acids. Germline CDR1 and CDR2: MGHRA and YSYEKL. DNA for the CDR3: TGCGCCAGCAGCCAAGAGCGCTCAAGGGGGCGAGGTGGCTACACCTTC. Its protein is CASSQERSRGRGGYTF.

The rearrangement uses TRBV9 and TRBJ2-7; D may be TRBD2 (6 bases). The CDR3 runs 14 residues. Deletions cut 8 bases from V and 5 bases from J, with 20 bases between. CDR1 SGDLS and CDR2 YYNGEE come from the germline V gene. CDR3 residues: CASTLSPSDHEQYF. The CDR3 DNA is TGTGCCAGTACCCTTTCCCCTAGCGACCACGAGCAGTACTTC.

The V call is TRBV3-1, the J call TRBJ2-3, with TRBD2 matching over 13 bases. This CDR3 is 16 amino acids long. From germline, CDR1 is LGHDT and CDR2 YNNKEL (reference sequence). The V gene end was trimmed by 3 bases and the J gene end by 6 bases; junction bases not matched to a gene: 6. CDR3 sequence (DNA): TGTGCCAGCAGCCATCGACTAGCGGGGGGATGGGATACGCAGTATTTT. Translated, it gives CASSHRLAGGWDTQYF.

The CDR3: CASSLGRGNYNEQFF. In DNA, the CDR3 is TGTGCCAGCAGCTTAGGAAGAGGGAACTACAATGAGCAGTTCTTC. The chain recombines TRBV11-3 with TRBJ2-1; D perhaps matches TRBD2 (5 bases). In germline, CDR1 is SGHNT, CDR2 YENEEA. The V end was cut by 1 base, the J end by 3 bases, with 10 bases between. The CDR3 loop spans 15 amino acids.